What follows is one TCR beta chain and its context. These data come from a study of cytomegalovirus exposure and HLA in healthy donors. Trimming shortened V by 5 bases and J by 3 bases, and 25 bases separated the two germline ends. In germline, CDR1 is SEHNR, CDR2 FQNEAQ (reference sequence). The CDR3 covers 18 residues. Both 60 Vbeta primers and 13 Jbeta primers went into the PCR. The assay was immunoSEQ multiplex PCR, and TCRdb's table has in-frame clones only and misses some. This table lists 150,000 to 200,000 clones. The sequence came from a boy under 18 in good health and CMV-seronegative. The rearrangement joins TRBV7-9 to TRBJ1-1, with D maybe TRBD1 (6 bases). Sequencing input: PBMCs. The CDR3 DNA follows: TGTGCCAGCAGCCTGAGAGGACAGACGTATCCTCGGGACACTGAAGCTTTCTTT. Amino acids: CASSLRGQTYPRDTEAFF.